The 3 T cell receptor beta chains below all came from one sample that was sequenced in a study of Tregs in tolerant kidney transplant recipients. The data were produced by immunoSEQ multiplex PCR, yet TCRdb's version contains in-frame clones alone and is incomplete. The table has some 110,000 clones, around nine tenths seen once. Specimen: CD4+ T cells from blood. These TCRs come from a human donor in good health.

The table lists this clone with a count of one. The chain is built from TRBV6-5 and TRBJ1-1; D call uncertain. CDR1 and CDR2 (germline): MNHEY, SVGAGI. Between the trimmed V and J ends, which lost 2 bases and 5 bases, there was a span of 12 bases. CDR3 size: 14 residues. CDR3 nucleotide sequence: TGTGCCAGCAGTTACGGCTGGGTTGGGACTGAAGCTTTCTTT. Protein product: CASSYGWVGTEAFF.

CDR3 coding DNA: TGTGCCACCGGGGACAGGGGGGCCCCTGAAGCTTTCTTT. Its translation: CATGDRGAPEAFF. V is TRBV10-3 and J is TRBJ1-1; 11 bases match TRBD1. The germline CDR1 and CDR2 sequences are ENHRY and SYGVKD. The CDR3 loop spans 13 amino acids. The junction had 7 bases not matched to a gene; V was cut back by 10 bases and J by 6 bases.

The chain recombines TRBV2 with TRBJ2-5, with 12 nucleotides matching TRBD2. This CDR3 comprises 16 residues. J gave up 2 bases and V 1 base, and 2 bases lay outside the gene matches. CDR1 and CDR2 from the germline V gene are SNHLY and FYNNEI. DNA of the CDR3: TGTGCCAGCAGTGAAGGGCTAGCGGGGGGGCAAGAGACCCAGTACTTC. It encodes CASSEGLAGGQETQYF.